The sequence of this T cell receptor (beta chain) was determined in a study of shared clonotypes between healthy human individuals. This table comes from immunoSEQ multiplex PCR, and its TCRdb copy is limited to in-frame clones, with some not included. Found here are millions of clones, 95% of them singletons; the top ten hold 0.13%. Trimming shortened V by 10 bases and J by 6 bases, and 22 bases separated the two germline ends. Germline CDR1 and CDR2: MDHEN and SYDVKM. CDR3 length: 16 residues. Sequencing input: naive CD4+ T cells sorted from blood. Regarding subset: CD45RA+ positively selected. The TCR was taken from a man aged 18 to 35 in good health. The chain employs TRBV28 and TRBJ1-6; weak D call: TRBD1 (5 bases). The CDR3 protein is CATTGRAGSGNSPLHF. The CDR3 region has the DNA TGTGCCACCACAGGCCGGGCAGGGTCGGGTAATTCACCCCTCCACTTT.